The following is a T cell receptor (beta chain) sequence with its context. Antigen unknown. The CDR3 totals 12 residues. V gave up 6 bases and J gave up 5 bases; unmatched junction bases: 4. Germline lookup yields CDR1 MDHEN and CDR2 SYDVKM. The PCR used 60 Vbeta and 13 Jbeta primers. This table comes from immunoSEQ multiplex PCR, and its TCRdb copy is limited to in-frame clones, with some not included. This sample has around 150,000 clones, with roughly 79% found just once. The data are from a study of cytomegalovirus exposure and HLA in healthy donors. General study results and limits: Analysis was carried out at a later point, and it linked a missense DCLRE1C variant to TCR beta V- and J-gene trimming. Later analysis revealed greater clonal expansion in HLA-associated TCR beta chains than in equally common others. Versus the approximately 670-donor mean, an Asian-associated ancestry cluster reportedly showed fewer N-insertions in a later analysis.

V is TRBV28 and J is TRBJ2-7; TRBD1 aligns across 7 bases. Sequencing was done on a sample of PBMCs. The clonotype originates from a woman between 50 and 59 years old in good health and CMV-seropositive. CDR3 sequence: CASSHTGDEQYF. Here the CDR3 DNA reads TGTGCCAGCAGCCATACAGGGGACGAGCAGTACTTC.